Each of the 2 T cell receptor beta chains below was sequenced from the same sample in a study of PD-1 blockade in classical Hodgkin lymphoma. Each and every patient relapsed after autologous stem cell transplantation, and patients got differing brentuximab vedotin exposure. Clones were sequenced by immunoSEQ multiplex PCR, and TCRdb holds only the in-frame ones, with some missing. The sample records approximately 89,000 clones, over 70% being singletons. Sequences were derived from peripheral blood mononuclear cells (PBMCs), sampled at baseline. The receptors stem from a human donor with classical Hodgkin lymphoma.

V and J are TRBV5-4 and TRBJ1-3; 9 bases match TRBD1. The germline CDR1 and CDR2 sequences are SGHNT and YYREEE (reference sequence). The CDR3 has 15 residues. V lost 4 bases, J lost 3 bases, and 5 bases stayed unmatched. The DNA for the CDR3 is TGTGCCAGCAGCAACAGGGGGCGAAGTGGAAACACCATATATTTT. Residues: CASSNRGRSGNTIYF.

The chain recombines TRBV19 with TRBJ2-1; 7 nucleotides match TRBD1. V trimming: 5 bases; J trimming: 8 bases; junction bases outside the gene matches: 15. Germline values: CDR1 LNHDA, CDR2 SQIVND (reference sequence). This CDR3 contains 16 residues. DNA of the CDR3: TGTGCCAGTAGTCCACGGACAGGAGGAATATATCATGAGCAGTTCTTC. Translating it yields CASSPRTGGIYHEQFF.